This T cell receptor beta chain derives from a study of STAT3 mutations in large granular lymphocyte leukemia. As for the study in general: Roughly half the longitudinally sequenced T-LGLL patients had canonical STAT3 mutations. Whole-study findings and limits: Variable sampling intervals and differing treatment regimens complicated linking therapy response to TCR clonal burden changes. Every T-LGLL patient had at least one immunodominant TCRbeta clonotype. TCR clonotype switching after therapy occurred in about 30% of the 18 patients.

The CDR3 spans 16 residues. Each sample's TCRbeta library yielded on average roughly 42,000 productive templates. The method was immunoSEQ multiplex PCR; TCRdb's version includes in-frame clones alone and lacks a portion of them. The sample contains about 42,000 clones, around 80% of which appear only once. This clone has a handful of counts. Its antigen is as yet unknown. This clonotype originated in a human donor with T large granular lymphocyte leukemia. Some clones in this sample may be carry-over from other donors' samples. The sample consisted of PBMCs. The chain is built from TRBV7-5 and TRBJ1-5. TRBV7-5 is described as a pseudogene. This chain's CDR3 is CVRSSEPAHSNQPQHF. The CDR3 DNA is TGTGTCAGAAGCTCCGAACCTGCCCATAGCAATCAGCCCCAGCATTTT.